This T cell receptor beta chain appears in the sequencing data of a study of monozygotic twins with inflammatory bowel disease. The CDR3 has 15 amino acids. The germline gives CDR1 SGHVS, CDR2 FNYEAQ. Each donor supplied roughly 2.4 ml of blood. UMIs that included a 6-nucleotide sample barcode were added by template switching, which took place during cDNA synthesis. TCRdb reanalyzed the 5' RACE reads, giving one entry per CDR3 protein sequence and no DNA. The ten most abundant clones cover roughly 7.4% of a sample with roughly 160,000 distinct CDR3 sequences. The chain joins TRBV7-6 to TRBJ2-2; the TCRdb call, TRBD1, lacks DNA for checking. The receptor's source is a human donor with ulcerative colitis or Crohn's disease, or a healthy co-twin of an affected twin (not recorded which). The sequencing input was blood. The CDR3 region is CASSSGTANTGELFF.